The clone carrying this T cell receptor (beta chain) was counted at least ten times. Antigen unknown. TCRdb reprocessed the PCR reads with MiXCR, giving one entry per CDR3 protein. Among about 640,000 distinct CDR3 sequences listed, less than 20% were seen once. A CD8+CD4-CCR7+CD45RA+ phenotype served as the sorting definition for naive CD8 T cells. This sample was taken from a study of molecular identifiers for immune sequencing clone quantification. Study conclusions and caveats: Among effectors, clones above 20 RNA copies held over 97% of molecules; among naive cells, under 1%.

The source material was naive CD8+ T cells from blood, with Jurkat cell RNA spiked in. The subset was: FACS-sorted CD8+CD4-CCR7+CD45RA+ naive T cells. This TCR was recovered from a human donor in good health. Some libraries in this study had Jurkat cell RNA spiked in.

The CDR3, as DNA: TGCAGTGCTAGAGATTGGGACGGCCTTGATAATGAAAAACTGTTTTTT. Encoded protein: CSARDWDGLDNEKLFF. V and J are TRBV20-1 and TRBJ1-4; possible D gene TRBD1, 5 bases. Germline V gene data show CDR1 as DFQATT and CDR2 as SNEGSKA (reference sequence). Trimming took off 0 bases at V and 4 bases at J, with 15 bases between the two ends. The CDR3 loop spans 16 amino acids.